The 17 T cell receptor beta chains below were found in one sample sequenced in a study of control samples from healthy donors and cancer patients. TCRdb's table, derived via immunoSEQ multiplex PCR, lists solely in-frame clones and lacks some. The data contain 90,000 to 100,000 clones, around 80% of them seen just once; the ten biggest clones take up under 12%. The sequencing input was blood. The receptors derive from a woman in her 30s in good health.

The chain couples TRBV7-6 to TRBJ2-1; D not certain. The CDR3 has 17 amino acids. V gave up 1 base and J gave up 0 bases, with 13 bases separating them. Per germline, CDR1 SGHVS and CDR2 FNYEAQ. The CDR3 sequence: CASSLEIRISSYNEQFF. CDR3 nucleotide sequence: TGTGCCAGCAGCTTAGAGATAAGGATTAGCTCCTACAATGAGCAGTTCTTC.

This clone was picked up one time. The rearrangement uses TRBV6-6 and TRBJ1-1; D unclear. CDR3 length equals 14 residues. Trimming took off 2 bases at V and 1 base at J, with 8 bases between the two ends. From germline, CDR1 is MNHNY and CDR2 SVGAGI (reference sequence). This CDR3 reads CASSYGNTNTEAFF. CDR3 bases: TGTGCCAGCAGTTACGGGAACACGAACACTGAAGCTTTCTTT.

A single count supports this clone. The CDR3 spells CASSEVQGPWREQFF. The CDR3 DNA reads TGTGCCAGCAGTGAGGTACAGGGTCCGTGGCGAGAGCAGTTCTTC. The chain is built from TRBV6-4 and TRBJ2-1, with a possible D match to TRBD1 (6 bases). There are 15 residues in the CDR3. V was shortened by 3 bases and J by 10 bases, with 19 bases between the two germline ends. Germline lookup yields CDR1 MRHNA and CDR2 SNTAGT.

The CDR3 sequence: CASSLNSYEQYF. As DNA, the CDR3 is TGTGCCAGCAGCTTGAACAGCTACGAGCAGTACTTC. The V call is TRBV7-2, the J call TRBJ2-7, with D uncertain. The V and J ends lost 3 bases and 3 bases respectively, with 6 bases between them. The CDR3 loop spans 12 amino acids. The germline V gene has CDR1 SGHTA and CDR2 FQGNSA.

This clone was detected once. The chain carries TRBV11-3 and TRBJ2-3; 7 bases are shared with TRBD2. The germline V gene encodes CDR1 SGHNT and CDR2 YENEEA. V trimming: 1 base; J trimming: 2 bases; junction bases outside the gene matches: 6. The CDR3 is 16 amino acids. The CDR3 sequence: CASSLGAGVNTDTQYF. CDR3 DNA: TGTGCCAGCAGCTTAGGGGCGGGGGTCAACACAGATACGCAGTATTTT.

Judged by abundance, this clone is medium-sized. The chain employs TRBV5-5 and TRBJ1-2, with 9 bases that match TRBD1. CDR3 size: 15 residues. J lost 8 bases, V lost 1 base, and 9 bases had no gene match. CDR1 is SGHKS, CDR2 YYEKEE, per germline (reference sequence). The CDR3 nucleotides read TGTGCCAGCAGCTTGCTTTGGGACAGGGATCAAGGCTACACCTTC. Its protein is CASSLLWDRDQGYTF.

As for this clone: A much larger clone is a single base away; this may be a read error. V and J are TRBV5-5 and TRBJ2-7; D remains ambiguous. Germline V gene lookup returns CDR1 SGHKS and CDR2 YYEKEE (reference sequence). V was trimmed by 3 bases and J by 4 bases, leaving 8 bases between them. The CDR3 is 12 amino acids. In DNA, the CDR3 is TGTGCCAGCAGCTCCCTGGGGTACGAGCAGTACTTC. It codes for CASSSLGYEQYF.

The chain has TRBV30 and TRBJ2-3; D is uncertain. V lost 2 bases and J 0 bases, leaving 9 bases between the germline ends. Germline-derived CDR1 and CDR2 are GTSNPN and SVGIG (reference sequence). The CDR3 covers 14 residues. The CDR3 nucleotides read TGTGCCTGGAGTCGTGTCAGAAGCACAGATACGCAGTATTTT. Translation: CAWSRVRSTDTQYF.

V and J are TRBV15 and TRBJ1-6; no reliable D call. Germline CDR1 LNHNV, CDR2 YYDKDF (reference sequence). V was cut by 3 bases and J by 7 bases, with 4 bases left in between. The CDR3 is 12 residues long. CDR3 sequence reads: CATSRPNSPLHF. DNA for the CDR3: TGTGCCACCAGCAGGCCGAATTCACCCCTCCACTTT.

The chain carries TRBV5-1 and TRBJ1-1, with TRBD1 matching 8 bases. J was trimmed by 4 bases and V by 4 bases; bases with no gene match: 6. CDR3 length equals 14 residues. Germline assignment: CDR1 SGHRS and CDR2 YFSETQ. The CDR3 protein is CASSPPGGRTEAFF. In DNA form, the CDR3 reads TGCGCCAGCAGCCCTCCAGGGGGCCGCACTGAAGCTTTCTTT. The full variable domain, completed using reference TRBV5-1 and TRBJ1-1, is KAGVTQTPRYLIKTRGQQVTLSCSPISGHRSVSWYQQTPGQGLQFLFEYFSETQRNKGNFPGRFSGRQFSNSRSEMNVSTLELGDSALYLCASSPPGGRTEAFFGQGTRLTVV.

The chain uses TRBV3-1 (or the pseudogene TRBV3-2) and TRBJ2-5; D is possibly TRBD1 or TRBD2 (6 bases each). This CDR3 has 15 residues. The germline V gene has CDR1 LGHDT and CDR2 YNNKEL (reference sequence). The V end lost 0 bases, the J end lost 4 bases, and 12 bases lay between the germline ends. This chain's CDR3 is CASSQDPGAGETQYF. The CDR3 region has the DNA TGTGCCAGCAGCCAAGATCCGGGGGCGGGAGAGACCCAGTACTTC.

The chain joins TRBV14 to TRBJ2-6; D is undetermined. Germline CDR1 SGHDN, CDR2 FVKESK. This CDR3 has 14 amino acids. V was pared by 1 base and J by 5 bases, with 6 bases between. For the CDR3, the DNA is TGTGCCAGCAGCCAAGCAGCTTGGGCCAACGTCCTGACTTTC. It yields the protein CASSQAAWANVLTF.

The V call is TRBV19, the J call TRBJ1-2; D gene ambiguous. With 6 bases removed from V and 0 bases from J, the gap between germline ends came to 14 bases. The CDR3 totals 15 residues. Per the germline V gene, CDR1 is LNHDA and CDR2 is SQIVND (reference sequence). The CDR3 loop is CASSPTGTSNYGYTF. The CDR3, as DNA: TGTGCCAGTAGCCCCACGGGCACCTCTAACTATGGCTACACCTTC. Variable domain in full (rest from reference TRBV19 and TRBJ1-2): DGGITQSPKYLFRKEGQNVTLSCEQNLNHDAMYWYRQDPGQGLRLIYYSQIVNDFQKGDIAEGYSVSREKKESFPLTVTSAQKNPTAFYLCASSPTGTSNYGYTFGSGTRLTVV.

The V and J genes are TRBV3-1 (or the pseudogene TRBV3-2) and TRBJ2-7; D unclear. The V end lost 4 bases, the J end lost 3 bases, and 16 bases lay between the germline ends. This CDR3 contains 15 residues. In germline, CDR1 is LGHDT, CDR2 YNNKEL (reference sequence). The CDR3 here is CASSLSSFPLYEQYF. Written as DNA, the CDR3 is TGTGCCAGCAGCCTGTCCTCGTTCCCCCTCTACGAGCAGTACTTC.

Here the CDR3 reads CSVGGVGNQPQHF. The CDR3 nucleotides are TGCAGCGTTGGAGGGGTAGGCAATCAGCCCCAGCATTTT. V gene TRBV29-1 combines with J gene TRBJ1-5; D might be TRBD1 (5 bases). V was cut by 4 bases and J by 2 bases, with 9 bases left in between. The length of the CDR3 is 13 residues. Germline loops: CDR1 SQVTM, CDR2 ANQGSEA.

This clone appeared once. The J gene is TRBJ2-7, the V gene TRBV13; D is perhaps TRBD2 (6 bases). In germline, CDR1 is PRHDT, CDR2 FYEKMQ (reference sequence). The CDR3 runs to 15 residues. Trimming removed 0 bases from V and 0 bases from J, with 9 bases in between. CDR3 coding DNA: TGTGCCAGCAGCTTAGGGGCGGGAAGCTCCTACGAGCAGTACTTC. Amino acid sequence: CASSLGAGSSYEQYF.

The V and J genes are TRBV16 and TRBJ1-3; possibly TRBD1 for D (6 bases). Trimming stripped 0 bases from V and 3 bases from J, with 9 bases between. The CDR3 consists of 15 residues. Germline V gene data show CDR1 as KGHSY and CDR2 as FQNENV. CDR3 loop: CASSQSEGVGNTIYF. The CDR3 region has the DNA TGTGCCAGCAGCCAATCCGAGGGGGTTGGAAACACCATATATTTT.